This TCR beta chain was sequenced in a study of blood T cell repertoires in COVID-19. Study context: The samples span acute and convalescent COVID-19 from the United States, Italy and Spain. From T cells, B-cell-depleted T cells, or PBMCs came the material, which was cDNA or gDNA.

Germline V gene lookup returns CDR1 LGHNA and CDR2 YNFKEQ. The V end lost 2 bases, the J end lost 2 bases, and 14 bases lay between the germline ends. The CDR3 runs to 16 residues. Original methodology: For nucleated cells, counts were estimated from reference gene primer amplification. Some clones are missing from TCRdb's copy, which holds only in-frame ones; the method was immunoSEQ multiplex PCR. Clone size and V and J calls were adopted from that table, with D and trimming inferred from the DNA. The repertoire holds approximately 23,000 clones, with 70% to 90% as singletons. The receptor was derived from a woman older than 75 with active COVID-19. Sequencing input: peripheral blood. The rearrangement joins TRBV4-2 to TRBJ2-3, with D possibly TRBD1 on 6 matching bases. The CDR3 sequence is CASSQFLGQLTDTQYF. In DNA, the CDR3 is TGTGCCAGCAGCCAATTTTTGGGACAACTCACAGATACGCAGTATTTT.